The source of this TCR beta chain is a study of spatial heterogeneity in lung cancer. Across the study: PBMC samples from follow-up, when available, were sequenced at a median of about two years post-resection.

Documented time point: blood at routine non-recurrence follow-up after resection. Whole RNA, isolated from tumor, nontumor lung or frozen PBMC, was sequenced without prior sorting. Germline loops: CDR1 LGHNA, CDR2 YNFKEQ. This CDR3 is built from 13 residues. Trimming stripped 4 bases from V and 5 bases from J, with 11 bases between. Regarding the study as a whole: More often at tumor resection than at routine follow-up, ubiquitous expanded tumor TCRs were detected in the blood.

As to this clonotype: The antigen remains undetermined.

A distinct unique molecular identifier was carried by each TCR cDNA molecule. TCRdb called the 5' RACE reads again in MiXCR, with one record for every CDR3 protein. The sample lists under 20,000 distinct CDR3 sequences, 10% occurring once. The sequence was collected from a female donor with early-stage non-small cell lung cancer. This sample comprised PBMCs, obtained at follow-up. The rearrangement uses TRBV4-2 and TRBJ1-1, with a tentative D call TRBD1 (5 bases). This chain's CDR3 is CASSPVGGTEAFF. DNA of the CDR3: TGTGCCAGCAGCCCGGTGGGGGGGACTGAAGCTTTCTTT.